The 10 T cell receptor beta chains reported below all come from one sample, sequenced in a study of cytomegalovirus exposure and HLA in healthy donors. It was with 60 Vbeta and 13 Jbeta primers that the PCR ran. Sequencing was performed with immunoSEQ multiplex PCR; in TCRdb, only in-frame clones are kept and a portion is missing. The table shows roughly 150,000 clones, with about 82% occurring only once. Sequenced: PBMCs. Receptors originate from a male donor in good health and CMV-seronegative.

The chain links TRBV12-5 to TRBJ1-2, with a possible D match to TRBD1 (5 bases). The V gene lost 0 bases and the J gene lost 8 bases, with 28 bases spanning the gap. Looked up from germline, CDR1 is LGHNT and CDR2 is FRNRAP. The CDR3 contains 19 residues. The CDR3 region has the DNA TGTGCTAGTGGTTTGGTAGGTCTTGGGGCAACCCTGCCAGCCTACGGCTACACCTTC. Residues: CASGLVGLGATLPAYGYTF.

This clone was picked up a small number of times. The V gene is TRBV9, the J gene TRBJ2-7; possibly TRBD2 for D (6 bases). V lost 3 bases and J lost 2, with 12 bases in between. CDR1 is SGDLS and CDR2 is YYNGEE in the germline V gene. The CDR3 totals 14 residues. The CDR3 bases are TGTGCCAGCAGCGCGGGAGCGGCAACCTACGAGCAGTACTTC. Its translation is CASSAGAATYEQYF.

This chain joins TRBV6-1 and TRBJ1-3, with a weak D call TRBD1 (6 bases). CDR1 MNHNS and CDR2 SASEGT come from the germline V gene. The CDR3 covers 15 residues. V lost 4 bases, J lost 5 bases, and 15 bases lay in between. CDR3 sequence: CASSVPDSLRNTIYF. The CDR3 DNA is TGTGCCAGCAGTGTTCCGGACAGCCTTAGAAACACCATATATTTT.

The V call is TRBV28, the J call TRBJ2-3, with TRBD2 matching 10 bases. Germline V CDR1 and CDR2: MDHEN, SYDVKM. The junction had 15 bases not matched to a gene; V was cut back by 7 bases and J by 2 bases. The CDR3 runs to 18 residues. CDR3 DNA: TGTGCCAGCACCACTCAGGCACTAGCGGGAATCTCCACAGATACGCAGTATTTT. This encodes CASTTQALAGISTDTQYF.

The chain has TRBV27 and TRBJ2-1; D gene unclear. Trimming shortened V by 5 bases and J by 4 bases, and 15 bases separated the two germline ends. The CDR3 extends over 15 amino acids. Per germline, CDR1 MNHEY and CDR2 SMNVEV (reference sequence). This CDR3 is CASSPTVGDYNEQFF. CDR3 in DNA: TGTGCCAGCAGTCCGACGGTTGGAGATTACAATGAGCAGTTCTTC.

The genes are TRBV5-4 and TRBJ1-4, with 9 bases aligning to TRBD1. The CDR3 contains 15 residues. The junction had 4 bases not matched to a gene; V was cut back by 2 bases and J by 5 bases. Germline CDR1 SGHNT, CDR2 YYREEE (reference sequence). CDR3 sequence (DNA): TGTGCCAGCAGCTTCCAACAGGGGGCAAATGAAAAACTGTTTTTT. Its protein is CASSFQQGANEKLFF. Together with reference TRBV5-4 and TRBJ1-4, the CDR3 gives the full variable domain: ETGVTQSPTHLIKTRGQQVTLRCSSQSGHNTVSWYQQALGQGPQFIFQYYREEENGRGNFPPRFSGLQFPNYSSELNVNALELDDSALYLCASSFQQGANEKLFFGSGTQLSVL.

The chain carries TRBV7-2 and TRBJ2-5; 7 bases agree with TRBD1. This CDR3 spans 14 amino acids. The junction had 4 bases not matched to a gene; V was cut back by 5 bases and J by 1 base. Germline lookup yields CDR1 SGHTA and CDR2 FQGNSA. The CDR3 bases are TGTGCCAGCAGCACGACAGGGATCCAAGAGACCCAGTACTTC. Translation: CASSTTGIQETQYF.

This chain links TRBV7-2 with TRBJ2-2, with a weak D call TRBD2 (6 bases). CDR1 and CDR2 from the germline V gene are SGHTA and FQGNSA. The CDR3 sequence is 14 residues long. Trimming left V 6 bases short and J 4 bases short, with 12 bases between. The CDR3 DNA follows: TGTGCCAGCAGGCGCGGCGGGGCCACCGGGGAGCTGTTTTTT. Residues: CASRRGGATGELFF.

The chain links TRBV5-4 to TRBJ2-7, with 9 nucleotides matching TRBD1. CDR3 length equals 14 residues. The V and J ends lost 4 bases and 3 bases, in that order; junction bases with no gene match: 5. Germline CDR1 reads SGHNT; CDR2 reads YYREEE (reference sequence). The CDR3 bases are TGTGCCAGCAGCCTCGACAGGGGGTTCTACGAGCAGTACTTC. It encodes CASSLDRGFYEQYF.

This clone was observed once. The V call is TRBV6-5, the J call TRBJ2-7, with D possibly TRBD1 on 5 matching bases. V shed 0 bases and J shed 2 bases, with 14 bases lying between them. Germline CDR1 MNHEY, CDR2 SVGAGI. This CDR3 has 16 amino acids. CDR3 nucleotides: TGTGCCAGCAGTTACTCGATCAGCCAGGGAACCTACGAGCAGTACTTC. It translates to CASSYSISQGTYEQYF.